Below are 12 T cell receptor beta chains sequenced from a single sample in a study of blood T cell repertoires in COVID-19. Here immunoSEQ multiplex PCR was the method, and the copy in TCRdb shows in-frame clones only, minus some. This table holds roughly 320,000 clones, 85% found once. Material for sequencing was peripheral blood. The receptors derive from a human donor in a cohort sampled during active COVID-19.

The chain has TRBV10-3 and TRBJ1-1; D is perhaps TRBD1 (5 bases). The germline CDR1 and CDR2 sequences are ENHRY and SYGVKD. V was pared by 0 bases and J by 1 base, with 6 bases between. CDR3 length: 14 amino acids. The CDR3 protein is CAISESGQNTEAFF. In nucleotides, the CDR3 is TGTGCCATCAGTGAGTCAGGACAGAACACTGAAGCTTTCTTT.

The chain combines TRBV3-1 (or the pseudogene TRBV3-2) with TRBJ1-5; D is ambiguous. Trimming pared 1 base from V and 5 bases from J, leaving 6 bases between. Looked up from germline, CDR1 is LGHDT and CDR2 is YNNKEL (reference sequence). The CDR3 is 13 amino acids. The CDR3 spells CASSQVPDQPQHF. The CDR3 nucleotides read TGTGCCAGCAGCCAAGTTCCCGATCAGCCCCAGCATTTT.

The chain couples TRBV27 to TRBJ1-4; possibly TRBD1 for D (6 bases). Trimming shortened V by 2 bases and J by 8 bases, and 15 bases separated the two germline ends. Germline loops: CDR1 MNHEY, CDR2 SMNVEV (reference sequence). This CDR3 is built from 15 residues. The CDR3 bases are TGTGCCAGCAGTTTACTGGGGGCAGGGGAGGAAAAACTGTTTTTT. Its protein product is CASSLLGAGEEKLFF.

The chain employs TRBV19 and TRBJ2-4, with 12 bases aligning to TRBD2. Germline CDR1 LNHDA, CDR2 SQIVND (reference sequence). This CDR3 spans 16 amino acids. Unmatched junction bases numbered 3, after V lost 5 bases and J lost 1 base. Here the CDR3 reads CASSGLAGFAKNIQYF. CDR3 sequence (DNA): TGTGCCAGTAGTGGACTAGCGGGGTTTGCCAAAAACATTCAGTACTTC. The entire variable domain, with the rest obtained from reference TRBV19 and TRBJ2-4, is as follows: DGGITQSPKYLFRKEGQNVTLSCEQNLNHDAMYWYRQDPGQGLRLIYYSQIVNDFQKGDIAEGYSVSREKKESFPLTVTSAQKNPTAFYLCASSGLAGFAKNIQYFGAGTRLSVL.

In its sample, this clone was seen once. This chain uses TRBV5-6 with TRBJ2-7, with D tentatively TRBD1 (5 bases). This CDR3 contains 14 residues. V was pared by 1 base and J by 7 bases, with 15 bases between. The germline CDR1 and CDR2 sequences are SGHDT and YYEEEE. CDR3 protein: CASSLQGRFLEQYF. Here the CDR3 DNA reads TGTGCCAGCAGCTTGCAGGGCCGCTTCTTAGAGCAGTACTTC.

The rearrangement joins TRBV28 to TRBJ2-3; 10 bases match TRBD1. This CDR3 is built from 17 residues. V was clipped by 10 bases and J by 0 bases; unmatched bases: 13. Per the germline V gene, CDR1 is MDHEN and CDR2 is SYDVKM. The CDR3 loop is CATKEVRDRGSTDTQYF. The CDR3 DNA follows: TGTGCCACCAAAGAAGTACGGGACAGGGGTAGCACAGATACGCAGTATTTT.

This chain joins TRBV9 and TRBJ1-4; tentative D call: TRBD1 (6 bases). The CDR3 runs 15 residues. The V gene's germline CDR1 is SGDLS and CDR2 YYNGEE. Between the trimmed V and J ends, which lost 2 bases and 1 base, there was a span of 9 bases. CDR3 DNA sequence: TGTGCCAGCAGCGTTGAGGGGGTAACTAATGAAAAACTGTTTTTT. It is translated as CASSVEGVTNEKLFF.

J is TRBJ2-3 and V is TRBV7-8; no firm D call. This CDR3 region has 14 residues. V was pared by 1 base and J by 2 bases, with 7 bases between. Germline lookup yields CDR1 SGHVS and CDR2 FQNEAQ. The CDR3 region is CASSLEEFTDTQYF. The CDR3 DNA sequence: TGTGCCAGCAGCTTAGAGGAGTTCACAGATACGCAGTATTTT.

V is TRBV29-1 and J is TRBJ1-1; weak D call: TRBD1 (6 bases). This CDR3 is built from 14 residues. The V end lost 8 bases, the J end lost 0 bases, and 16 bases lay between the germline ends. CDR1 is SQVTM, CDR2 ANQGSEA, per germline. The CDR3 DNA is TGCAGCATTAAGAGGGGGATCATGAACACTGAAGCTTTCTTT. It encodes CSIKRGIMNTEAFF.

This chain links TRBV7-3 with TRBJ2-7; D gene unclear. The length of the CDR3 is 13 residues. Germline CDR1 and CDR2: SGHTA and FQGTGA. V lost 2 bases and J 1 base, leaving 6 bases between the germline ends. CDR3 loop: CASSLSGSYEQYF. The CDR3 DNA sequence: TGTGCCAGCAGCTTATCGGGTTCCTACGAGCAGTACTTC.

The V and J genes are TRBV3-1 (or the pseudogene TRBV3-2) and TRBJ1-1; D is ambiguous. This CDR3 is built from 13 residues. The V end lost 5 bases, the J end lost 4 bases, and 11 bases lay between the germline ends. Germline V lookup: CDR1 LGHDT, CDR2 YNNKEL (reference sequence). In DNA form, the CDR3 reads TGTGCCAGCAGCTACGAAGCAGGCACTGAAGCTTTCTTT. Its translation: CASSYEAGTEAFF.

The chain joins TRBV2 to TRBJ2-2; 8 nucleotides align to TRBD2. Germline V gene data show CDR1 as SNHLY and CDR2 as FYNNEI. The CDR3 has 14 residues. V trimming: 8 bases; J trimming: 6 bases; junction bases outside the gene matches: 8. The CDR3: CASGGGLGAGELFF. CDR3 nucleotides: TGTGCCAGCGGTGGGGGACTAGGAGCCGGGGAGCTGTTTTTT.